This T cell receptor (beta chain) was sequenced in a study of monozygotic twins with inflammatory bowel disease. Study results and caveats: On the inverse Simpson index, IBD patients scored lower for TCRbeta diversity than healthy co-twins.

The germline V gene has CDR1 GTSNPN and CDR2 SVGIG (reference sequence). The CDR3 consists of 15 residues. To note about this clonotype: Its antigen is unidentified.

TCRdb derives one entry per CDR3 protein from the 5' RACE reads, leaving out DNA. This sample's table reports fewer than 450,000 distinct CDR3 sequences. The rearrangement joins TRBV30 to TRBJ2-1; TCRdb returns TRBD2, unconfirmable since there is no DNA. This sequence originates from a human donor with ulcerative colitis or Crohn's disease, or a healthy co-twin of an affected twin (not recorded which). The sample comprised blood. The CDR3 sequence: CAWSALAGGYNEQFF.